This T cell receptor (beta chain) derives from a study of blood T cells in healthy people across ages. Study results and caveats: Nothing was known about donor CMV status, and this possibly confounded expanded clonotype changes. The study could not conclusively compare naive and antigen-experienced cells, given its unsorted PBMCs.

A sample-barcoded 5' primer and a J-beta primer mix were used in a second PCR of roughly 7 to 12 cycles. From the 5' RACE reads, TCRdb called clonotypes with MiXCR, one entry per CDR3 protein. The sample consists of about 1.8 million distinct CDR3 sequences, 40% to 55% of them appearing once. A word on this clonotype: The antigen is unknown.

Germline assignment: CDR1 MDHEN and CDR2 SYDVKM. With 4 bases removed from V and 7 bases from J, the gap between germline ends came to 14 bases. The CDR3 runs 15 residues. Source material: blood. The TCR was taken from a woman in her thirties or forties in good health. The J gene is TRBJ1-6, the V gene TRBV28, with a weak D call TRBD1 (6 bases). The chain's CDR3 is CASSSLGGENSPLHF. Written as DNA, the CDR3 is TGTGCCAGCAGTTCTCTCGGGGGCGAGAATTCACCCCTCCACTTT.